A single sample is the source of the 17 T cell receptor beta chains below, sequenced in a study of CD4+ T cells in melanoma. Method: immunoSEQ multiplex PCR; TCRdb's copy keeps in-frame clones and lacks some. The sample holds 110,000 to 150,000 clones, 80% to 95% seen once. These receptors all come from a human donor with melanoma.

This chain's CDR3 is CASSTRGTAYNEQFF. As DNA, the CDR3 is TGTGCCAGCAGTACTAGGGGGACTGCCTACAATGAGCAGTTCTTC. The chain uses TRBV6-5 and TRBJ2-1; D may be TRBD1 or TRBD2 (6 bases each). The CDR3 runs 15 residues. V lost 5 bases, J lost 2 bases, and 13 bases lay in between. Per the germline V gene, CDR1 is MNHEY and CDR2 is SVGAGI.

This clone appeared a single time. The chain carries TRBV30 and TRBJ1-6; no reliable D call. Germline V gene lookup returns CDR1 GTSNPN and CDR2 SVGIG (reference sequence). The CDR3 runs to 15 residues. V lost 5 bases, J lost 3 bases, and 14 bases lay in between. The CDR3 sequence: CAWDPGQVYNSPLHF. Here the CDR3 DNA reads TGTGCCTGGGACCCGGGCCAGGTCTATAATTCACCCCTCCACTTT.

The rearrangement links TRBV18 to TRBJ1-2; 7 bases are a match to TRBD1. Germline loops: CDR1 KGHSH, CDR2 LQKENI. The CDR3 has 13 amino acids. V shed 2 bases, J shed 7 bases, and the junction held 4 bases outside the gene matches. The chain's CDR3 is CASSPDRDSGYTF. CDR3 bases: TGTGCCAGCTCACCAGACAGGGACTCTGGCTACACCTTC.

V and J are TRBV11-1 and TRBJ1-3, with no clear D. V was shortened by 1 base and J by 9 bases, with 4 bases between the two germline ends. The CDR3 is 11 residues long. Germline V gene data show CDR1 as SGHAT and CDR2 as FQDESV (reference sequence). The CDR3 region has the DNA TGTGCCAGCAGCTTAGGCGGCACCATATATTTT. Translation: CASSLGGTIYF.

The chain is built from TRBV5-8 and TRBJ1-3; TRBD1 is a possible D gene (5 bases). With 2 bases removed from V and 0 bases from J, the gap between germline ends came to 6 bases. Germline V gene data show CDR1 as SGHTS and CDR2 as YDEGEE. The CDR3 has 14 amino acids. The CDR3 nucleotides are TGTGCCAGCAGCTTAGGACACTCTGGAAACACCATATATTTT. Encoded protein: CASSLGHSGNTIYF.

This chain links TRBV5-4 with TRBJ2-5; the match to TRBD2 covers 9 bases. CDR3 length: 14 residues. CDR1 SGHNT and CDR2 YYREEE come from the germline V gene (reference sequence). With V trimmed by 4 bases and J by 5 bases, 6 bases remained unmatched. DNA for the CDR3: TGTGCCAGCAGCCCGGGACTAGCAAGGGAGACCCAGTACTTC. Its translation is CASSPGLARETQYF. The whole variable domain, remainder taken from reference TRBV5-4 and TRBJ2-5, is ETGVTQSPTHLIKTRGQQVTLRCSSQSGHNTVSWYQQALGQGPQFIFQYYREEENGRGNFPPRFSGLQFPNYSSELNVNALELDDSALYLCASSPGLARETQYFGPGTRLLVL.

The chain carries TRBV5-1 and TRBJ2-2; D is perhaps TRBD1 (5 bases). The V gene lost 4 bases and the J gene lost 0 bases, with 13 bases spanning the gap. The CDR3 sequence is 16 residues long. CDR1 is SGHRS, CDR2 YFSETQ, per germline. The CDR3 nucleotides read TGCGCCAGCAGCCCAGCCCCGACAGCGAACACCGGGGAGCTGTTTTTT. Translated, it gives CASSPAPTANTGELFF.

The rearrangement links TRBV11-2 to TRBJ2-1; 9 positions agree with TRBD1. Germline CDR1 is SGHAT and CDR2 is FQNNGV. The CDR3 loop spans 16 amino acids. Trimming removed 0 bases from V and 7 bases from J; junction bases left unmatched: 7. The CDR3 bases are TGTGCCAGCAGCTTAGATTGGGGGACAGGGTCGAATGAGCAGTTCTTC. Protein: CASSLDWGTGSNEQFF.

The chain links TRBV15 to TRBJ1-5; D unclear. V was shortened by 6 bases and J by 3 bases, with 21 bases between the two germline ends. CDR3 length: 17 amino acids. CDR1 and CDR2 (germline): LNHNV, YYDKDF (reference sequence). The CDR3 DNA is TGTGCCACCAGACCTCGTCCGGACGGCCTTCCCAATCAGCCCCAGCATTTT. Translated, it gives CATRPRPDGLPNQPQHF.

V gene TRBV5-1 combines with J gene TRBJ1-2; D uncertain. CDR1 is SGHRS, CDR2 YFSETQ, per germline. This CDR3 is 14 amino acids long. V was cut by 1 base and J by 8 bases, with 15 bases left in between. This chain's CDR3 is CASSLSDGRSGYTF. CDR3 nucleotides: TGCGCCAGCAGCTTGTCGGACGGCCGTTCGGGCTACACCTTC. Combining the CDR3 with reference TRBV5-1 and TRBJ1-2 gives the whole variable domain KAGVTQTPRYLIKTRGQQVTLSCSPISGHRSVSWYQQTPGQGLQFLFEYFSETQRNKGNFPGRFSGRQFSNSRSEMNVSTLELGDSALYLCASSLSDGRSGYTFGSGTRLTVV.

The gene calls are TRBV11-2 and TRBJ1-6, with TRBD1 as a possible D gene (6 bases). Between the trimmed V and J ends, which lost 7 bases and 10 bases, there was a span of 26 bases. Germline V gene lookup returns CDR1 SGHAT and CDR2 FQNNGV. The CDR3 runs to 17 residues. CDR3 amino acids: CASTIEGGSQAQSPLHF. The CDR3 DNA follows: TGTGCCAGCACCATTGAGGGGGGATCCCAGGCGCAGTCACCCCTCCACTTT.

The chain joins TRBV5-7 to TRBJ1-6; tentative D call: TRBD1 (6 bases). TRBV5-7 is designated an ORF whose function remains uncertain. This CDR3 has 14 amino acids. V gave up 2 bases and J gave up 15 bases, with 18 bases separating them. CDR3 nucleotides: TGTGCCAGCAGCTTTCTCGGGACAAATGGTATCCTCCACTTT. This sequence encodes CASSFLGTNGILHF.

This chain connects TRBV2 to TRBJ2-5; no definite D call. This CDR3 is built from 17 residues. V was cut by 3 bases and J by 2 bases, with 19 bases left in between. Germline CDR1 SNHLY, CDR2 FYNNEI. The CDR3 nucleotides are TGTGCCAGCAGTGAGTTGGTAACGGGCAGGTCTCAAGAGACCCAGTACTTC. This encodes CASSELVTGRSQETQYF.

Concerning this clone: Other DNA variants within this sample encode the same CDR3. The V call is TRBV5-1, the J call TRBJ2-1; 10 bases are a match to TRBD2. Per germline, CDR1 SGHRS and CDR2 YFSETQ. The CDR3 has 15 residues. The V gene end was trimmed by 6 bases and the J gene end by 4 bases; junction bases not matched to a gene: 7. Here the CDR3 DNA reads TGCGCCAGCACCCCCCTAGCGGGGGCGTACAATGAGCAGTTCTTC. It encodes CASTPLAGAYNEQFF.

The genes are TRBV18 and TRBJ1-4, with D maybe TRBD1 (6 bases). The germline gives CDR1 KGHSH, CDR2 LQKENI. This CDR3 spans 15 amino acids. Between the trimmed V and J ends, which lost 2 bases and 4 bases, there was a span of 11 bases. The CDR3 DNA sequence: TGTGCCAGCTCACCAAGGCAGGGGTTTAATGAAAAACTGTTTTTT. This codes for CASSPRQGFNEKLFF. Full variable domain (remainder filled in from reference TRBV18 and TRBJ1-4): NAGVMQNPRHLVRRRGQEARLRCSPMKGHSHVYWYRQLPEEGLKFMVYLQKENIIDESGMPKERFSAEFPKEGPSILRIQQVVRGDSAAYFCASSPRQGFNEKLFFGSGTQLSVL.

The chain carries TRBV6-1 and TRBJ2-4; 7 positions match TRBD1. V dropped 3 bases and J dropped 6; count of bases not matched to a gene: 2. The V gene's germline CDR1 is MNHNS and CDR2 SASEGT. The CDR3 spans 13 residues. The CDR3 DNA reads TGTGCCAGCAGTGAGGCAGGGGGAAACATTCAGTACTTC. It translates to CASSEAGGNIQYF.

The V and J genes are TRBV7-3 and TRBJ2-2; the D gene is possibly TRBD2 (5 bases). The CDR3 sequence is 14 residues long. Germline CDR1 is SGHTA and CDR2 is FQGTGA. V was trimmed by 2 bases and J by 3 bases, leaving 7 bases between them. The CDR3 nucleotides are TGTGCCAGCAGCTTATTCGGGGACACCGGGGAGCTGTTTTTT. Its protein product is CASSLFGDTGELFF.